This is a list of T cell receptor beta chains from one sample in a study of T cell repertoires in ileal Crohn's disease. The assay was immunoSEQ multiplex PCR, and TCRdb's table has in-frame clones only and misses some. In the table there are some 6,000 clones, about four fifths of which are singletons. Sequenced material: ileal tissue. These receptors came from an adult with Crohn's disease. Each CDR3 is given with its conserved first and last residue. The D gene is left open where the match is weak. Size values are once, few and many counts, or a class for expanded clones, and some rows have none.

CDR3	DNA	V	D	size	J
CASGRGTSVYYEQYF	TGTGCCAGCGGTAGAGGGACTAGCGTATACTACGAGCAGTACTTC	TRBV6-5	TRBD2	.	TRBJ2-7
CSVEKRGRHMNTEAFF	TGCAGCGTCGAGAAGCGGGGACGGCACATGAACACTGAAGCTTTCTTT	TRBV29-1	.	.	TRBJ1-1
CASSLGALGTTEAFF	TGTGCCAGCAGCTTAGGAGCGCTTGGAACCACTGAAGCTTTCTTT	TRBV7-9	.	.	TRBJ1-1
CASSGTGAKAGELFF	TGTGCCAGCAGTGGGACAGGGGCCAAGGCCGGGGAGCTGTTTTTT	TRBV28	TRBD1	.	TRBJ2-2
CASTWRISGNTIYF	TGTGCCAGCACCTGGCGGATCTCTGGAAACACCATATATTTT	TRBV28	.	.	TRBJ1-3
CASSISGGSSYNEQFF	TGTGCCAGCAGCATCTCAGGGGGCTCCTCCTACAATGAGCAGTTCTTC	TRBV7-3	TRBD1	.	TRBJ2-1
CASSRQGSTGELFF	TGTGCCAGCAGCAGACAGGGAAGTACCGGGGAGCTGTTTTTT	TRBV5-4	TRBD1	.	TRBJ2-2
CASTRGGQKIRYEQYF	TGTGCCAGCACCAGGGGCGGACAGAAGATCAGGTACGAGCAGTACTTC	TRBV6-6	.	.	TRBJ2-7
CASFTLRGRTDTQYF	TGTGCCAGCTTCACACTGCGGGGGCGAACAGATACGCAGTATTTT	TRBV6-5	.	once	TRBJ2-3
CASSSTRQGNYGYTF	TGTGCCAGCAGTTCGACCCGGCAGGGGAACTATGGCTACACCTTC	TRBV28	.	.	TRBJ1-2
CASSYDGGTNGYTF	TGTGCCAGCAGTTACGACGGGGGGACCAATGGCTACACCTTC	TRBV6-6	.	.	TRBJ1-2
CASSIEAGGGYEQFF	TGTGCCAGTAGTATAGAGGCAGGGGGTGGCTATGAGCAGTTCTTC	TRBV19	TRBD1	.	TRBJ2-1
CSVENQGQKAFF	TGCAGCGTTGAAAATCAAGGACAGAAAGCTTTCTTT	TRBV29-1	.	.	TRBJ1-1
CASRQGVLETQYF	TGTGCCAGCCGACAGGGGGTCCTAGAGACCCAGTACTTC	TRBV25-1	TRBD1	.	TRBJ2-5
CASSIVSGAGNEQFF	TGTGCCAGTAGTATTGTTAGCGGAGCGGGGAATGAGCAGTTCTTC	TRBV19	TRBD2	large	TRBJ2-1
CASSPPPGGQNYGYTF	TGTGCCAGCAGTCCTCCCCCGGGGGGACAAAACTATGGCTACACCTTC	TRBV9	.	.	TRBJ1-2
CASSPQLGHPMGETQYF	TGTGCCAGCTCACCACAACTGGGACACCCGATGGGAGAGACCCAGTACTTC	TRBV18	.	.	TRBJ2-5
CASRTPGLSYGYTF	TGTGCCAGTAGGACACCGGGACTGAGCTATGGCTACACCTTC	TRBV19	.	.	TRBJ1-2
CASSWGQVPLNTQYF	TGCGCCAGCAGCTGGGGACAGGTGCCCCTGAATACGCAGTATTTT	TRBV5-1	TRBD1	.	TRBJ2-3
CASSQGGARTYEQFF	TGCGCCAGCAGCCAAGGGGGAGCTAGGACCTATGAGCAGTTCTTC	TRBV4-3	.	.	TRBJ2-1
CASSRTGVYTEAFF	TGTGCCAGCAGTCGGACAGGGGTTTACACTGAAGCTTTCTTT	TRBV28	TRBD1	.	TRBJ1-1
CASSESVGLSQQFF	TGCGCCAGCAGTGAGTCGGTGGGCCTTTCTCAGCAGTTCTTC	TRBV10-1	.	.	TRBJ2-1
CAWSHGRGEQYF	TGTGCCTGGAGCCACGGTAGGGGTGAGCAGTACTTC	TRBV30	.	.	TRBJ2-7
CASSYSAGGGYGYTF	TGTGCCAGCAGTTACTCGGCAGGAGGCGGGTATGGCTACACCTTC	TRBV6-5	.	.	TRBJ1-2
CASSIGTGAEKLFF	TGTGCCAGCAGCATAGGGACAGGCGCAGAAAAACTGTTTTTT	TRBV5-5	TRBD1	.	TRBJ1-4
CATSREFETEIGQETQYF	TGTGCCACCAGCAGAGAATTCGAGACAGAGATAGGCCAAGAGACCCAGTACTTC	TRBV15	.	.	TRBJ2-5
CASSPQTGAQETQYF	TGTGCCAGCAGCCCACAGACAGGGGCCCAAGAGACCCAGTACTTC	TRBV5-4	TRBD1	.	TRBJ2-5
CASSDQGYGYTF	TGTGCCAGCAGTGATCAGGGCTATGGCTACACCTTC	TRBV6-1	.	.	TRBJ1-2
CASSLRVQGTQYF	TGTGCCAGCAGCTTAAGAGTGCAGGGTACGCAGTATTTT	TRBV7-6	.	once	TRBJ2-3
CSAGGKSSTDTQYF	TGCAGCGCGGGGGGGAAATCTAGCACAGATACGCAGTATTTT	TRBV29-1	TRBD2	.	TRBJ2-3
CAWSALQSSYNEQFF	TGTGCCTGGAGTGCCTTGCAGTCCTCCTACAATGAGCAGTTCTTC	TRBV30	.	.	TRBJ2-1
CASSQEVGYTDTQYF	TGCGCCAGCAGCCAAGAGGTGGGCTACACGGATACGCAGTATTTT	TRBV4-3	.	.	TRBJ2-3
CASSSPGQGSGGELFF	TGTGCCAGCAGTTCACCGGGACAGGGGTCTGGCGGGGAGCTGTTTTTT	TRBV28	TRBD1	.	TRBJ2-2
CASSPPRGRESTDTQYF	TGTGCCAGCAGCCCGCCCCGGGGGCGGGAGTCCACAGATACGCAGTATTTT	TRBV7-9	.	.	TRBJ2-3
CASSLKAGSSGNTIYF	TGTGCCAGTAGTCTCAAAGCGGGGAGCTCTGGAAACACCATATATTTT	TRBV19	.	few	TRBJ1-3
CASSHVGAKRTGELFF	TGTGCCAGCAGCCACGTGGGGGCGAAGAGAACCGGGGAGCTGTTTTTT	TRBV5-6	.	.	TRBJ2-2
CASSIDVYNEQFF	TGTGCCAGTAGTATAGACGTCTACAATGAGCAGTTCTTC	TRBV19	.	.	TRBJ2-1
CASSLGAGGSEQYF	TGTGCCAGCAGCTTAGGGGCAGGGGGTAGTGAGCAGTACTTC	TRBV7-6	TRBD1	.	TRBJ2-7
CASSDPGLAGGSYNEQFF	TGTGCCAGCAGCGACCCGGGACTAGCGGGCGGGTCCTACAATGAGCAGTTCTTC	TRBV11-2	TRBD2	.	TRBJ2-1
CASSQEPTGVLATQYF	TGCGCCAGCAGCCAAGAACCGACAGGGGTCCTGGCGACCCAGTACTTC	TRBV4-3	TRBD1	.	TRBJ2-5
CASSYEGGAEAFF	TGTGCCAGCAGTTACGAAGGGGGGGCTGAAGCTTTCTTT	TRBV6-5	.	.	TRBJ1-1
CASSLGAGFYEQYF	TGTGCCAGCAGCTTGGGGGCAGGGTTCTACGAGCAGTACTTC	TRBV5-6	.	.	TRBJ2-7
CASSLETSGAYEQYF	TGTGCCAGCAGCTTAGAAACTAGCGGAGCCTACGAGCAGTACTTC	TRBV7-2	TRBD2	once	TRBJ2-7
CASSRGGQGTNEQFF	TGTGCCAGCAGCCGGGGGGGACAGGGCACCAATGAGCAGTTCTTC	TRBV25-1	.	.	TRBJ2-1
CASSSLGNTIYF	TGTGCCAGCAGTTCCCTGGGAAACACCATATATTTT	TRBV28	.	.	TRBJ1-3
CASSPSGGTSGVEYF	TGTGCCAGCAGTCCCTCAGGGGGGACTAGCGGGGTGGAATATTTT	TRBV2	TRBD2	.	TRBJ2-3
CASRPRDSDNEQFF	TGTGCCAGCAGACCTCGGGACTCTGACAATGAGCAGTTCTTC	TRBV9	.	.	TRBJ2-1
CASSLTSRELYNEQFF	TGCGCCAGCAGCCTTACTAGCCGGGAGCTCTACAATGAGCAGTTCTTC	TRBV5-1	.	.	TRBJ2-1
CASSTPGTGGKETQYF	TGTGCCAGCAGCACCCCCGGGACAGGGGGCAAGGAGACCCAGTACTTC	TRBV7-9	TRBD1	few	TRBJ2-5
CASSWGQGSSGNTIYF	TGTGCCAGCAGCTGGGGCCAGGGGAGCTCTGGAAACACCATATATTTT	TRBV11-2	.	.	TRBJ1-3
CASSPRGGAPEAFF	TGTGCCAGCAGCCCAAGGGGGGGGGCGCCTGAAGCTTTCTTT	TRBV7-2	.	.	TRBJ1-1
CAWSVHPEDTEAFF	TGTGCCTGGAGTGTACACCCGGAGGACACTGAAGCTTTCTTT	TRBV30	.	.	TRBJ1-1
CASSSTSGGAKVNEQFF	TGTGCCAGCAGCTCCACTAGCGGGGGGGCCAAGGTCAATGAGCAGTTCTTC	TRBV7-2	TRBD2	once	TRBJ2-1
CASSLEFHPRDDGYTF	TGCGCCAGCAGCTTGGAATTCCACCCCAGGGATGATGGCTACACCTTC	TRBV5-1	.	.	TRBJ1-2
CASSVASYGYTF	TGTGCCAGCAGCGTAGCCAGCTATGGCTACACCTTC	TRBV9	.	.	TRBJ1-2
CASSMKRSGSEAFF	TGTGCCAGTAGTATGAAAAGATCGGGAAGTGAAGCTTTCTTT	TRBV19	.	.	TRBJ1-1
CASSSALAGGASYEQYF	TGTGCCAGCAGCTCGGCACTAGCGGGGGGGGCCTCCTACGAGCAGTACTTC	TRBV5-4	TRBD2	once	TRBJ2-7